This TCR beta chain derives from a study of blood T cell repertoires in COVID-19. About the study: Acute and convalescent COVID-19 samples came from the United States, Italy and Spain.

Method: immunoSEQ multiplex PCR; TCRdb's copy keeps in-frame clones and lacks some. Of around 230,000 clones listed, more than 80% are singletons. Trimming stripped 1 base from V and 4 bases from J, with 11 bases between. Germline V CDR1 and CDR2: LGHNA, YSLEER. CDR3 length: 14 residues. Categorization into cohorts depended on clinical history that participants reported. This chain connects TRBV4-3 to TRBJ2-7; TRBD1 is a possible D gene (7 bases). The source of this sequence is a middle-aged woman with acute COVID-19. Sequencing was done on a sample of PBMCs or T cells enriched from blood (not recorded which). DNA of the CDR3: TGCGCCAGCAGCCAAGGACCAGGGGGGTACGAGCAGTACTTC. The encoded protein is CASSQGPGGYEQYF.